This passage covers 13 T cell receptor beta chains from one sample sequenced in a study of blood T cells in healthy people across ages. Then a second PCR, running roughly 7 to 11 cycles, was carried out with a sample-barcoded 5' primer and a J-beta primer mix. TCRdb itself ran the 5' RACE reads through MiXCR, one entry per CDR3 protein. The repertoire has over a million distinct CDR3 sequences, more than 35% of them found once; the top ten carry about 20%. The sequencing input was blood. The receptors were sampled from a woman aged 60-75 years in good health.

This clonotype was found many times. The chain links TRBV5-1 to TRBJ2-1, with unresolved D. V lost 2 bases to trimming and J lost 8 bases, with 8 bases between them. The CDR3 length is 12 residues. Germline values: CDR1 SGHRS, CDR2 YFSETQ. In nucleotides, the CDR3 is TGCGCCAGCAGCTTAGTCGCCCATGAGCAGTTCTTC. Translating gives CASSLVAHEQFF. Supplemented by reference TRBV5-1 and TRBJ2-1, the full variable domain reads KAGVTQTPRYLIKTRGQQVTLSCSPISGHRSVSWYQQTPGQGLQFLFEYFSETQRNKGNFPGRFSGRQFSNSRSEMNVSTLELGDSALYLCASSLVAHEQFFGPGTRLTVL.

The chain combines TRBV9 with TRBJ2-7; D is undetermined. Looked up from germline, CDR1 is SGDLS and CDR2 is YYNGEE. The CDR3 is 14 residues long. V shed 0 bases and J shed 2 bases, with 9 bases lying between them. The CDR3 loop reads CASSVASATYEQYF. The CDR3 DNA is TGTGCCAGCAGCGTAGCGTCGGCTACCTACGAGCAGTACTTC.

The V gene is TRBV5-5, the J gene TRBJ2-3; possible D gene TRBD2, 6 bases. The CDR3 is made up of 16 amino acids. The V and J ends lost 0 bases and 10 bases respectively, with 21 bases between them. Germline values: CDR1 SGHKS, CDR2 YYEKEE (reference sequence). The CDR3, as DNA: TGTGCCAGCAGCTTGGAGGGTAGCGGTCTAGGGATTGCGCAGTATTTT. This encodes CASSLEGSGLGIAQYF.

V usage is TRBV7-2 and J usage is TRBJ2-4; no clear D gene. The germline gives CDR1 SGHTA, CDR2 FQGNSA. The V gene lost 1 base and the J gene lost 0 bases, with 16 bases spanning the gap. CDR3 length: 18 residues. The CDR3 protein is CASSLVSLRTLAKNIQYF. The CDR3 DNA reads TGTGCCAGCAGCTTAGTGTCCCTCCGGACCTTAGCCAAAAACATTCAGTACTTC.

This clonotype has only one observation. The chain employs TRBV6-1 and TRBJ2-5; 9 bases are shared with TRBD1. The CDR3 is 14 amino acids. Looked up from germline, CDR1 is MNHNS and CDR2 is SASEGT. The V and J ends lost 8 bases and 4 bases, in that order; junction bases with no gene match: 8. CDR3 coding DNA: TGTGCCAGCCTACAGGGGGCTGGAGGAGAGACCCAGTACTTC. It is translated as CASLQGAGGETQYF.

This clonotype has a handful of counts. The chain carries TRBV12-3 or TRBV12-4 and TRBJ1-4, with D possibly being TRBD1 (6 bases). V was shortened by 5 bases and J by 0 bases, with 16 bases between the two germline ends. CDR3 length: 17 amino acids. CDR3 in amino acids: CASSPWGGLATNEKLFF. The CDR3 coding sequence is TGTGCCAGCAGTCCTTGGGGGGGGCTTGCAACTAATGAAAAACTGTTTTTT.

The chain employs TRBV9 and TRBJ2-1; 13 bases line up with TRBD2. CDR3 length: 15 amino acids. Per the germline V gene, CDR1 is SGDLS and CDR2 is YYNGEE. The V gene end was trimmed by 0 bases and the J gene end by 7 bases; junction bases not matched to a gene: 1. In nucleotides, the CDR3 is TGTGCCAGCAGCGTAGAGGGACTAGCGGGAAATGAGCAGTTCTTC. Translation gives CASSVEGLAGNEQFF.

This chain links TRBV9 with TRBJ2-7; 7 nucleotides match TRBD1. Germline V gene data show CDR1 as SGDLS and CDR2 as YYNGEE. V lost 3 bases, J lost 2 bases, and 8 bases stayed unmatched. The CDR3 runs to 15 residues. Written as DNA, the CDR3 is TGTGCCAGCAGCGCGGGGACAGCGAGCACCTACGAGCAGTACTTC. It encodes CASSAGTASTYEQYF.

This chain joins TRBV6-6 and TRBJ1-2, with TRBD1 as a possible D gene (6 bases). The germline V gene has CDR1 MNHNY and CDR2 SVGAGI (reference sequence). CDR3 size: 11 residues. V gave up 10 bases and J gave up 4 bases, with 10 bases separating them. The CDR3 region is CATTGSYGYTF. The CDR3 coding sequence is TGTGCCACCACAGGGTCCTATGGCTACACCTTC.

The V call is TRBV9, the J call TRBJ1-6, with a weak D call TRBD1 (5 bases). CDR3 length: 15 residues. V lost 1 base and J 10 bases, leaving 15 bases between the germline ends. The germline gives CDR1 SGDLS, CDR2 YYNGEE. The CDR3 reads CASSVTPRGDSPLHF. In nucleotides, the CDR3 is TGTGCCAGCAGCGTAACCCCGCGGGGGGACTCACCCCTCCACTTT.

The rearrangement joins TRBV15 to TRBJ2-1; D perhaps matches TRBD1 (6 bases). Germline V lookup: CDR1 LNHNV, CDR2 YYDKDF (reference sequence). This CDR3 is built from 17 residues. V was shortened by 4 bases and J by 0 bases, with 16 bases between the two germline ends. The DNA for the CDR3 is TGTGCCACCAGCAAAATGGGACACCTGAGCTCCTACAATGAGCAGTTCTTC. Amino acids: CATSKMGHLSSYNEQFF.

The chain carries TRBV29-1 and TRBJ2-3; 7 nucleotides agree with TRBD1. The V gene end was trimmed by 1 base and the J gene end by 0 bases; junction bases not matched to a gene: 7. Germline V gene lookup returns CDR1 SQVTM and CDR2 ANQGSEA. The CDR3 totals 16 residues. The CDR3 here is CSVEAPDRDSTDTQYF. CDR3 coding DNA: TGCAGCGTTGAAGCCCCTGACAGGGATAGCACAGATACGCAGTATTTT.

CDR3 nucleotides: TGCAGTGCTAGACGTTCCGGACGCCAACAGTTCTTC. Translation gives CSARRSGRQQFF. The gene calls are TRBV20-1 and TRBJ2-1; no definite D call. V lost 2 bases and J lost 13, with 15 bases in between. Looked up from germline, CDR1 is DFQATT and CDR2 is SNEGSKA (reference sequence). The CDR3 spans 12 residues.